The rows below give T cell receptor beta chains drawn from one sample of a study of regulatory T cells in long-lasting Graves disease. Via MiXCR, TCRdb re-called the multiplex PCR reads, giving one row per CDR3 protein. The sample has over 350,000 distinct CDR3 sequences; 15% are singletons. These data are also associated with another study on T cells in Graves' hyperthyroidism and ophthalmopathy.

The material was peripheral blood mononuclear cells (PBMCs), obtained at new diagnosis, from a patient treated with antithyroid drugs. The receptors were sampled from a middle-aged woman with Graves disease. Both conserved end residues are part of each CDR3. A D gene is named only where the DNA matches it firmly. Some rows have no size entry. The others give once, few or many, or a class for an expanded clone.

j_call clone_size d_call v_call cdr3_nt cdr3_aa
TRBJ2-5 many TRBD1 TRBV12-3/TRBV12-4 TGTGCCAGCAGTCCCCGGGACAGGGAGGGAGAGACCCAGTACTTC CASSPRDREGETQYF
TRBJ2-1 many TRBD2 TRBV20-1 TGCAGTGCTAGTTGGGGACTAGCGGGAGGCGATGAGCAGTTCTTC CSASWGLAGGDEQFF
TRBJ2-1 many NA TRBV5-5 TGTGCCAGCAGCTTCCCTCTGAGGGGGAACAATGAGCAGTTCTTC CASSFPLRGNNEQFF
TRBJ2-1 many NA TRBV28 TGTGCCAGCAGTTTGACTGGAGACAATGAGCAGTTCTTC CASSLTGDNEQFF
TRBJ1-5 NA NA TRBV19 TGTGCCAGTAGTATGGCAGGGGTGAGCAATCAGCCCCAGCATTTT CASSMAGVSNQPQHF
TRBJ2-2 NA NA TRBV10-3 TGTGCCATCAATAGCAGGGAGCACGGGGAGCTGTTTTTT CAINSREHGELFF
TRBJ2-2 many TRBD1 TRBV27 TGTGCCAGCAGTCGGACAGGCGACATGAACACCGGGGAGCTGTTTTTT CASSRTGDMNTGELFF
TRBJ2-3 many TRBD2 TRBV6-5 TGTGCCAGCAGTTACGAACTAGCGGGAGATCCAGATACGCAGTATTTT CASSYELAGDPDTQYF
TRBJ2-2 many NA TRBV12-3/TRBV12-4 TGTGCCAGCAGCTACGCGGCCGGGGAGCTGTTTTTT CASSYAAGELFF
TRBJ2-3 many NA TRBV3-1 TGTGCCAGCAGCAAGCAGGCAGATACGCAGTATTTT CASSKQADTQYF
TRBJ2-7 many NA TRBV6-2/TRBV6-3 TGTGCCAGCAGTTATCGGAACAGGGTGGCCACCGAGCAGTACTTC CASSYRNRVATEQYF
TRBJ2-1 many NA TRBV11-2 TGTGCCAGCAGCTTGGTGGAGGGTCCTTTGGTTGAGCAGTTCTTC CASSLVEGPLVEQFF
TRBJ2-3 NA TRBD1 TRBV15 TGTGCCACCAGCAGAGACGGGACAGGTAGCACAGATACGCAGTATTTT CATSRDGTGSTDTQYF
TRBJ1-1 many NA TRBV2 TGTGCCAGCAGTCCAGACCCCAACACTGAAGCTTTCTTT CASSPDPNTEAFF
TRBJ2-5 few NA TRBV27 TGTGCCAGCAGTCAAGGTCGAAGAGAGACCCAGTACTTC CASSQGRRETQYF
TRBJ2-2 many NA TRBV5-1 TGCGCCAGCAGCCCCAAAACACAGGGAACGAACACCGGGGAGCTGTTTTTT CASSPKTQGTNTGELFF
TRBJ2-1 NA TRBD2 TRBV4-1 TGCGCCAGCAGCCTCTTCGTAGAGACTAGCGGGAGAATGGCCTACAATGAGCAGTTCTTC CASSLFVETSGRMAYNEQFF
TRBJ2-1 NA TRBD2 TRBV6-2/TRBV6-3 TGTGCCAGCAGTTACTCGACTAGCGGGATTTACAATGAGCAGTTCTTC CASSYSTSGIYNEQFF
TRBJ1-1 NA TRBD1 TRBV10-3 TGTGCCATCAGTGAGCCGGGGACAGCGGCTGAAGCTTTCTTT CAISEPGTAAEAFF
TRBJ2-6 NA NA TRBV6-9 TGTGCCAGCAGTTACCGCAGGTCATCTGGGGCCAACGTCCTGACTTTC CASSYRRSSGANVLTF
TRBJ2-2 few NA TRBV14 TGTGCCAGCAGTCAACAGGGTTTCGGGGAGCTGTTTTTT CASSQQGFGELFF
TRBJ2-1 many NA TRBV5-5 TGTGCCAGCAGCTTGTTTTTACAGATCTCCTACAATGAGCAGTTCTTC CASSLFLQISYNEQFF
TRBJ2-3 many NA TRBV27 TGTGCCAGCAGTTTATGGGCGGGAAGCACAGATACGCAGTATTTT CASSLWAGSTDTQYF
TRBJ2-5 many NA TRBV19 TGTGCCAGTAGTATGTTTGGGCAGGACCAAGAGACCCAGTACTTC CASSMFGQDQETQYF
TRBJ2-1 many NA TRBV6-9 TGTGCCAGCAGTTTAATCCGGGACTCCTACAATGAGCAGTTCTTC CASSLIRDSYNEQFF
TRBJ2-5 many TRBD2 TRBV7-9 TGTGCCAGCAGCTTTAGCGGGAGGGCCTTGGTAGAGACCCAGTACTTC CASSFSGRALVETQYF
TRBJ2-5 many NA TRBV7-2 TGTGCCAGCAGCTTTACGGGCTACCAAGAGACCCAGTACTTC CASSFTGYQETQYF
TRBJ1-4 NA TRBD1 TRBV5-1 TGCGCCAGCGGCGGACAGGGGCGACGTGAAAAACTGTTTTTT CASGGQGRREKLFF
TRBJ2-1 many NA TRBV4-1 TGCGCCAGCAGCCAACCAGGGTCCCTAGCCTACAATGAGCAGTTCTTC CASSQPGSLAYNEQFF
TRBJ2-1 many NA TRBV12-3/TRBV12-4 TGCGCCAGCAGCCGGACTTCCTACAATGAGCAGTTCTTC CASSRTSYNEQFF
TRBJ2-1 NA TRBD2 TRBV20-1 TGCAGTGCTAGAGAGCCGACTAGCGGGACAGGCTCCTACAATGAGCAGTTCTTC CSAREPTSGTGSYNEQFF
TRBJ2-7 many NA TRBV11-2 TGTGCCAGCAGCTTAGTGGCTAGCGTGCACTACGAGCAGTACTTC CASSLVASVHYEQYF
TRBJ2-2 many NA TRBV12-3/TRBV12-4 TGTGCCAGCAGCCCCGGACTGATAGACACCGGGGAGCTGTTTTTT CASSPGLIDTGELFF
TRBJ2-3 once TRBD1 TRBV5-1 TGCGTCAGCAGATCCGGGACAGGGGGCACAGATACGCAGTATTTT CVSRSGTGGTDTQYF
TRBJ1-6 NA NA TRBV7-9 TGTGCCAGCAGTTCGGACAGCTCCTATAATTCACCCCTCCACTTT CASSSDSSYNSPLHF
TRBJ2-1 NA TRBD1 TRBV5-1 TGCGCCAGTCCGGGACAGGCGTCCTCCAATGAGCAGTTCTTC CASPGQASSNEQFF
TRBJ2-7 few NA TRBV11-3 TGTGCCAGCAGCTTAGTCCAACTGGGACGGAAGTGGGAGCAGTACTTC CASSLVQLGRKWEQYF
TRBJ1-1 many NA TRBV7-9 TGTGCCAGCAGCCGACAAACATATGCTTTCTTT CASSRQTYAFF
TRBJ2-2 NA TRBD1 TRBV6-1 TGTGCCAGCAGAAACAGGGGGTCCTTTACCGGGGAGCTGTTTTTT CASRNRGSFTGELFF
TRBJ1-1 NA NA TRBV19 TGTGCCAGTAGTCAGGAGGGGTACACTGAAGCTTTCTTT CASSQEGYTEAFF
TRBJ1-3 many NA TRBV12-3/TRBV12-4 TGTGCCAGCAGCGACACTTCTGGAAACACCATATATTTT CASSDTSGNTIYF
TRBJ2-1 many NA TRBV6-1 TGTGCCAGCAGGTTTAGGGTCTACAATGAGCAGTTCTTC CASRFRVYNEQFF
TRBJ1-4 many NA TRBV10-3 TGTGCCATCAAAGGTAGCACTAATGAAAAACTGTTTTTT CAIKGSTNEKLFF
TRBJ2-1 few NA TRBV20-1 TGCAGTGCTATCCCGGACACTAACAATGAGCAGTTCTTC CSAIPDTNNEQFF
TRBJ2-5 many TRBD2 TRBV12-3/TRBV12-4 TGTGCCAGCAGTTCTAGCGGGAGGCTAGAGACCCAGTACTTC CASSSSGRLETQYF
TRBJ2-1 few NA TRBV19 TGTGCCAGTAGTATAGATGGTGGGGCGGCCCAGGGTGAGCAGTTCTTC CASSIDGGAAQGEQFF
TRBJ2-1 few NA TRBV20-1 TGCAGTGCTACCAAAGACAGGACAGAGTACAATGAGCAGTTCTTC CSATKDRTEYNEQFF
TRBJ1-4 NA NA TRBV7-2 TGTGCCAGCAGATCCTGGGGCGGATCTGAAAAACTGGTTTTT CASRSWGGSEKLVF
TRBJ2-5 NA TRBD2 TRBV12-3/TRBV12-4 TGTGCCAGCAGTTTTAGGGCGGGAGCGTGGGAGACCCAGTACTTC CASSFRAGAWETQYF
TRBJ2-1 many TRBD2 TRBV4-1 TGCGCCAGCAGCCGCGGGGCTAGCGGGAGCAATGAGCAGTTCTTC CASSRGASGSNEQFF
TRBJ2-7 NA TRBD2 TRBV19 TGTGCCAGTAGTACCCAGACTAGCGGGAGGGTAATCTACGAGCAGTACTTC CASSTQTSGRVIYEQYF
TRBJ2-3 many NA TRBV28 TGTGCCAGCAGTCCCCCCAGCGGAGGGGGGAGCACAGATACGCAGTATTTT CASSPPSGGGSTDTQYF
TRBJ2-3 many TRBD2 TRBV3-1 TGTGCCAGCAGCCAACAGACTAGCGGGGCCCGCACAGATACGCAGTATTTT CASSQQTSGARTDTQYF
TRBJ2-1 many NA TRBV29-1 TGCAGCGTTGTCGGGGAAGGGAATGAGCAGTTCTTC CSVVGEGNEQFF
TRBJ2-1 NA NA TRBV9 TGTGCCAGCAGCGCGGACAGTTTCAGCTCCTACAATGAGCAGTTCTTC CASSADSFSSYNEQFF
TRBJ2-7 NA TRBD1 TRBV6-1 TGTGCCAGCACCTCCATCAGGGGGACCACCTACGAGCAGTACTTC CASTSIRGTTYEQYF
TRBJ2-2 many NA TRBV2 TGTGCCAGCAGTGATGTCGGAAGCGACGAGAACACCGGGGAGCTGTTTTTT CASSDVGSDENTGELFF
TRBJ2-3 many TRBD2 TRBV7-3 TGTGCCAGCAGCTCCGGACTAGCGGGGATCACAGATACGCAGTATTTT CASSSGLAGITDTQYF
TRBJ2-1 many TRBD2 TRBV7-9 TGTGCCAGCAGCTCCACCGGGTCGGCGGGGGATGAGCAGTTCTTC CASSSTGSAGDEQFF
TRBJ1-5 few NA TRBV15 TGTGCCACCAGCGTAGAGTATAGCAATCAGCCCCAGCATTTT CATSVEYSNQPQHF